This TCR beta chain came from a study of cytomegalovirus exposure and HLA in healthy donors. Whole-study context: Genotyping showed about 80% of 300 to 450 donors falling in the Caucasian-associated ancestry cluster.

For this clone: Its antigen is still unknown.

The CDR3 totals 13 residues. Between the trimmed V and J ends, which lost 2 bases and 2 bases, there was a span of 6 bases. The germline V gene encodes CDR1 KGHSH and CDR2 LQKENI. Primers: 60 Vbeta forward and 13 Jbeta reverse. The protocol was immunoSEQ multiplex PCR, while the TCRdb copy is restricted to in-frame clones and leaves out a portion. The data show 150,000 to 200,000 clones, 75% to 80% seen once. At collection, donors were nominally healthy, but unrecorded immune exposures were probable. General study points: In all likelihood, a cluster of highly shared sequence variants was a sequencing artifact. TCR beta V- and J-gene trimming was later associated with a missense DCLRE1C variant.

The chain joins TRBV18 to TRBJ1-1; D ambiguous. The TCR sequence derives from a man aged 50-59 years in good health and CMV-seropositive. Sequencing was performed on PBMCs. Written as DNA, the CDR3 is TGTGCCAGCTCACCATTGTCTAACACTGAAGCTTTCTTT. This gives the protein CASSPLSNTEAFF.